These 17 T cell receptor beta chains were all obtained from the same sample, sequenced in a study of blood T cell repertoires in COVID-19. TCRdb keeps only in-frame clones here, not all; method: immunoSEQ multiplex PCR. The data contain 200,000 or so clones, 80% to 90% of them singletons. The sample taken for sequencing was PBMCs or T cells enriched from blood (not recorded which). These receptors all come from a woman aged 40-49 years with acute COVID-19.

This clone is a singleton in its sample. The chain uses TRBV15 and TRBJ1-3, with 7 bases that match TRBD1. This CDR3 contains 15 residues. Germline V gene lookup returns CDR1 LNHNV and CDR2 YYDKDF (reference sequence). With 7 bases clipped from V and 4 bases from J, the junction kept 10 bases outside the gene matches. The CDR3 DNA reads TGTGCCACCAAGAGCGCCGGGACAGAGGGAAACACCATATATTTT. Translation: CATKSAGTEGNTIYF.

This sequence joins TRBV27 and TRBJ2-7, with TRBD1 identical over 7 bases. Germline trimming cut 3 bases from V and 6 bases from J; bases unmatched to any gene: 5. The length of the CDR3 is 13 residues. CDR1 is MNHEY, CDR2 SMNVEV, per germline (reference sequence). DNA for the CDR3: TGTGCCAGCAGTTTGGCAGGGGGAGTCGAGCAGTACTTC. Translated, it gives CASSLAGGVEQYF.

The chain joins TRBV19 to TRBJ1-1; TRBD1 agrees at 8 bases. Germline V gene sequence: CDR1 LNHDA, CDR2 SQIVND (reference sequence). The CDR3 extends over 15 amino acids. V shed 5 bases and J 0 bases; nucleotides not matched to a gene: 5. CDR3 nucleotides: TGTGCCAGTAGTCCAAGGACAGGGTTGAACACTGAAGCTTTCTTT. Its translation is CASSPRTGLNTEAFF.

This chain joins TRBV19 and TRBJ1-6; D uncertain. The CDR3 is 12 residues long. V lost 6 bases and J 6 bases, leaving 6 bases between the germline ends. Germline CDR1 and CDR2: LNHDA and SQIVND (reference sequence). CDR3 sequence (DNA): TGTGCCAGTAGGGCTTCTAATTCACCCCTCCACTTT. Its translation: CASRASNSPLHF. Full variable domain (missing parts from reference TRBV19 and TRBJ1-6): DGGITQSPKYLFRKEGQNVTLSCEQNLNHDAMYWYRQDPGQGLRLIYYSQIVNDFQKGDIAEGYSVSREKKESFPLTVTSAQKNPTAFYLCASRASNSPLHFGNGTRLTVT.

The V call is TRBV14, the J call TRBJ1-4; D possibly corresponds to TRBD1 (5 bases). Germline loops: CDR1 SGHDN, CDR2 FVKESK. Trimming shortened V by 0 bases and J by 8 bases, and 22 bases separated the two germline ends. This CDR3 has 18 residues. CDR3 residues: CASSQEAGNRISVEKLFF. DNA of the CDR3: TGTGCCAGCAGCCAAGAGGCAGGGAATCGGATCTCGGTAGAAAAACTGTTTTTT.

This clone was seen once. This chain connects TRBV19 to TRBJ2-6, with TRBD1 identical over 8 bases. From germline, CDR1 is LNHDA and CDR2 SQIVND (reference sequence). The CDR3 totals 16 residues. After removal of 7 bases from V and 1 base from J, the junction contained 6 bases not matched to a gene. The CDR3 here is CASIQGVRSGANVLTF. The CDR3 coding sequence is TGTGCCAGTATACAGGGGGTTAGGTCTGGGGCCAACGTCCTGACTTTC.

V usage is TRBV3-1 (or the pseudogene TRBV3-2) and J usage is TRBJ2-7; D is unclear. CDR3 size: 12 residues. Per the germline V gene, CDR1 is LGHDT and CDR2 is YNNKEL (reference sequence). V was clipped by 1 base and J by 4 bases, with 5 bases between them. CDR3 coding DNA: TGTGCCAGCAGCCAAGGTATTTACGAGCAGTACTTC. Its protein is CASSQGIYEQYF.

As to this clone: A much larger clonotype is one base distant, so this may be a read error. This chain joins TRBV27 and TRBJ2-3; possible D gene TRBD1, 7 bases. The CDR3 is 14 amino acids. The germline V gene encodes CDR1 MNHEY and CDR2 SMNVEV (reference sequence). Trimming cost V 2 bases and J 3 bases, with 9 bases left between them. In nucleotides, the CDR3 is TGTGCCAGCAGTTTACAGGGGGGAACAGATACGCAGTATTTT. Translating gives CASSLQGGTDTQYF.

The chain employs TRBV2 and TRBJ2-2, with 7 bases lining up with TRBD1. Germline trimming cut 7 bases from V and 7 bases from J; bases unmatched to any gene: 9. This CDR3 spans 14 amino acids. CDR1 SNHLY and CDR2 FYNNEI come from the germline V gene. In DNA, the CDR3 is TGTGCCAGCAACGCGGGCAGGGGGTTCGGGGAGCTGTTTTTT. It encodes CASNAGRGFGELFF.

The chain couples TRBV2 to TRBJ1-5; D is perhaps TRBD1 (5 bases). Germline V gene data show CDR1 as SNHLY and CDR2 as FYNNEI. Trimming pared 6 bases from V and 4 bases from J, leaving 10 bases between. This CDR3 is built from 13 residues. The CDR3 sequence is CASRGQENQPQHF. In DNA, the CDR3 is TGTGCCAGCAGAGGACAAGAGAATCAGCCCCAGCATTTT.

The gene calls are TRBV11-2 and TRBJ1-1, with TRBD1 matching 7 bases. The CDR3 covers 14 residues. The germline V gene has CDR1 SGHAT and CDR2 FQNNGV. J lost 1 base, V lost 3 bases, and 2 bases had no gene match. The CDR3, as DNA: TGTGCCAGCAGCTTCGCAGGGGGGAACACTGAAGCTTTCTTT. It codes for CASSFAGGNTEAFF.

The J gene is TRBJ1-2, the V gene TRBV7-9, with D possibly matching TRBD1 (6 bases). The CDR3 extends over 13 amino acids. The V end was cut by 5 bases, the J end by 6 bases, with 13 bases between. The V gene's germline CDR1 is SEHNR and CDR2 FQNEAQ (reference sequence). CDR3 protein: CASSRLQGHGYTF. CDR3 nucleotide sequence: TGTGCCAGCAGCCGATTGCAGGGGCATGGCTACACCTTC.

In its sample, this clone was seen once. CDR3 loop: CASSIRGGLVGAGELFF. The CDR3 region has the DNA TGTGCCAGCAGCATCCGGGGGGGGCTGGTTGGTGCCGGGGAGCTGTTTTTT. V usage is TRBV5-4 and J usage is TRBJ2-2; 8 bases align to TRBD2. The CDR3 runs 17 residues. V dropped 4 bases and J dropped 6; count of bases not matched to a gene: 14. The germline CDR1 and CDR2 sequences are SGHNT and YYREEE (reference sequence).

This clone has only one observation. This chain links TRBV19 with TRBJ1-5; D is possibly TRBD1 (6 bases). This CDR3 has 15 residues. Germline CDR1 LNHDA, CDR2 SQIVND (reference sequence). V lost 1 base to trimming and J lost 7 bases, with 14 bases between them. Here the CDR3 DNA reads TGTGCCAGTAGTATAGGGGTCACAGGGAAACAGCCCCAGCATTTT. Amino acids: CASSIGVTGKQPQHF.

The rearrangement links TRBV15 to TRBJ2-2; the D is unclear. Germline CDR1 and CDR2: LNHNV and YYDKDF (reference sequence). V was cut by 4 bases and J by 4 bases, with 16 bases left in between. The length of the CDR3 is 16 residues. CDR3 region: CATSNTPGGSTGELFF. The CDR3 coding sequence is TGTGCCACCAGCAATACGCCGGGTGGGTCCACCGGGGAGCTGTTTTTT.

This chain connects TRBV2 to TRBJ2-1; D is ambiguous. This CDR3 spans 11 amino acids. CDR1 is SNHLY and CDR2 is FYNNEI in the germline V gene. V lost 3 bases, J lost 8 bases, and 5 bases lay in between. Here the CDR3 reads CASSDVDEQFF. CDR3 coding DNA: TGTGCCAGCAGTGATGTAGATGAGCAGTTCTTC.

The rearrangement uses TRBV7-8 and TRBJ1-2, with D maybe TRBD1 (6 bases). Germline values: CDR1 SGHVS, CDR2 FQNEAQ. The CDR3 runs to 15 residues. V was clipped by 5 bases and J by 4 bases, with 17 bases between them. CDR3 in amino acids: CASSAVGGRGYGYTF. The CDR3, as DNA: TGTGCCAGCAGCGCCGTCGGGGGGCGGGGCTATGGCTACACCTTC.